The source of this T cell receptor beta chain is a study of blood T cells in healthy people across ages. Peripheral blood was drawn, about 9.7 milliliters per donor. A sample-barcoded 5' primer and a J-beta primer mix were used in a second PCR of roughly 7 to 11 cycles. In TCRdb, the 5' RACE reads were re-called with MiXCR into one record per CDR3 protein. The table records 1.5 million to 2 million distinct CDR3 sequences, just under 50% of them present only once. The germline V gene encodes CDR1 SGDLS and CDR2 YYNGEE. The CDR3 length is 13 residues. Study-wide points: Unknown donor CMV status possibly confounded expanded clonotype changes. PBMCs were not sorted, which prevented a conclusive comparison of naive versus antigen-experienced cells.

A word on this clonotype: The antigen is not known.

The source material was blood. The TCR comes from a woman in her forties in good health. The rearrangement joins TRBV9 to TRBJ2-4; D unclear. The DNA end is more similar to TRBJ2-5, so the J call may be wrong. This CDR3 is CASSPLPAETQYF. The DNA of the CDR3 is TGTGCCAGCAGCCCCCTCCCCGCGGAGACCCAGTACTTC.